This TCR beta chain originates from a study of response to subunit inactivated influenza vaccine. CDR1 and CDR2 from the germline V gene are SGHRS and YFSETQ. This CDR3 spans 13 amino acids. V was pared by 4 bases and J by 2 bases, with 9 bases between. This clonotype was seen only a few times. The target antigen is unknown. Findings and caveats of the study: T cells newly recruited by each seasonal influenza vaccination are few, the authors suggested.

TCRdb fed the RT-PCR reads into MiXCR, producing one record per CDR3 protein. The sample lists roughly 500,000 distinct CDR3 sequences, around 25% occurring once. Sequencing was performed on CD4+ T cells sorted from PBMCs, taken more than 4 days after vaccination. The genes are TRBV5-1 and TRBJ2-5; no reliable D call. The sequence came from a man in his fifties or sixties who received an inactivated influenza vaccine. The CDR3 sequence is CASSPANQETQYF. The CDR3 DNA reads TGCGCCAGCAGCCCGGCTAATCAAGAGACCCAGTACTTC.